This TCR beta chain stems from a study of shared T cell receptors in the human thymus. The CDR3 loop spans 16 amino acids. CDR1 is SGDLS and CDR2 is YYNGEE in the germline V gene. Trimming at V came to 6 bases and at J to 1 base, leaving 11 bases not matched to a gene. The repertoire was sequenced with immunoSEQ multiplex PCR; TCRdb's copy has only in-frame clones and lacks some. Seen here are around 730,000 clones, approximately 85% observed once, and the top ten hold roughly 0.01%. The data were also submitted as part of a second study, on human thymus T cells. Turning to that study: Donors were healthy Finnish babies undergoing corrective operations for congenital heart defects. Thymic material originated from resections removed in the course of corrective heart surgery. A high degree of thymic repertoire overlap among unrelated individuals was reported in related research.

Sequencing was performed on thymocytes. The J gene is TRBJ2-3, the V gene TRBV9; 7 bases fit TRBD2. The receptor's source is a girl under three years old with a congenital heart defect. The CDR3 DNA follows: TGTGCCAGCACCCTAAGAAGCGGGGACGGCACAGATACGCAGTATTTT. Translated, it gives CASTLRSGDGTDTQYF.